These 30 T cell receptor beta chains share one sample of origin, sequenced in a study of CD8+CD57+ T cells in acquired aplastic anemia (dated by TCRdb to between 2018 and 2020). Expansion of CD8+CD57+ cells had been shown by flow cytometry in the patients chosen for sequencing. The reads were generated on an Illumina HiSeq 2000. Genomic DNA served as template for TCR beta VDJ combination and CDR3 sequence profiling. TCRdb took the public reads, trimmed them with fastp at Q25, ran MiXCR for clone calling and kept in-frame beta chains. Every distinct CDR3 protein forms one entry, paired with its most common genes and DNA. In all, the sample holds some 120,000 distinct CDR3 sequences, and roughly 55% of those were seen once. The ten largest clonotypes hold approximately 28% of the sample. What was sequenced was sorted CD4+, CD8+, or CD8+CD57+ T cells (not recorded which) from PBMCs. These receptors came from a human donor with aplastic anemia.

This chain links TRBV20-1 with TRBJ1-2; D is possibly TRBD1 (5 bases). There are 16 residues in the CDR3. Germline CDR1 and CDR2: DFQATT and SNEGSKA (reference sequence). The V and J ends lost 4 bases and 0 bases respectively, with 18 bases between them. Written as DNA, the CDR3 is TGCAGTGCTAAAGAGTGGGGAGGGGCCCCTAACTATGGCTACACCTTC. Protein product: CSAKEWGGAPNYGYTF.

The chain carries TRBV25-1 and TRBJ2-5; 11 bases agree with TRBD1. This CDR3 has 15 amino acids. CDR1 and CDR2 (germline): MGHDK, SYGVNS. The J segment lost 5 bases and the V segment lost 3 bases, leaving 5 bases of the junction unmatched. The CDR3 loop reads CASSERTGGQETQYF. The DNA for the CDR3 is TGTGCCAGCAGTGAGAGGACAGGGGGCCAGGAGACCCAGTACTTC. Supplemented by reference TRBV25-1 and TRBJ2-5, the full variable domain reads EADIYQTPRYLVIGTGKKITLECSQTMGHDKMYWYQQDPGMELHLIHYSYGVNSTEKGDLSSESTVSRIRTEHFPLTLESARPSHTSQYLCASSERTGGQETQYFGPGTRLLVL.

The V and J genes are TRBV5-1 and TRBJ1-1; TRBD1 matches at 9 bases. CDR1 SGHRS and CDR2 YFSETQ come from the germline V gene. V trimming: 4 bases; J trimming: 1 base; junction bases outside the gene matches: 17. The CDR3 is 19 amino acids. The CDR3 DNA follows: TGCGCCAGCAGCCGGGTAGGACAGGGGAGTCCATTTAGGAACACTGAAGCTTTCTTT. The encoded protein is CASSRVGQGSPFRNTEAFF. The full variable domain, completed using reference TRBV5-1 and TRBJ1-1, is KAGVTQTPRYLIKTRGQQVTLSCSPISGHRSVSWYQQTPGQGLQFLFEYFSETQRNKGNFPGRFSGRQFSNSRSEMNVSTLELGDSALYLCASSRVGQGSPFRNTEAFFGQGTRLTVV.

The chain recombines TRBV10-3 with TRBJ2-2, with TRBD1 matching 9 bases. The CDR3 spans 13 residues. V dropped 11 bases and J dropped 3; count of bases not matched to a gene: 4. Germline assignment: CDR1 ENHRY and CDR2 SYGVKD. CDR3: CAVDRGDTGELFF. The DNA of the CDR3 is TGTGCCGTTGACAGGGGGGACACCGGGGAGCTGTTTTTT.

The CDR3 region has the DNA TGCGCCAGCAGCTTGGACATGATGGGCACTGAAGCTTTCTTT. It encodes CASSLDMMGTEAFF. The V gene is TRBV5-1, the J gene TRBJ1-1; D unresolved. The length of the CDR3 is 14 residues. V lost 0 bases, J lost 4 bases, and 10 bases lay in between. The germline gives CDR1 SGHRS, CDR2 YFSETQ.

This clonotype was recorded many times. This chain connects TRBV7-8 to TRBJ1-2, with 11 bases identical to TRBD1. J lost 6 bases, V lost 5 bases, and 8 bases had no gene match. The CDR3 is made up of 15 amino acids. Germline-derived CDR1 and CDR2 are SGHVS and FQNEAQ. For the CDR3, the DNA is TGTGCCAGCAGCGCCCGGACAGGGGGCAGGCATGGCTACACCTTC. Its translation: CASSARTGGRHGYTF.

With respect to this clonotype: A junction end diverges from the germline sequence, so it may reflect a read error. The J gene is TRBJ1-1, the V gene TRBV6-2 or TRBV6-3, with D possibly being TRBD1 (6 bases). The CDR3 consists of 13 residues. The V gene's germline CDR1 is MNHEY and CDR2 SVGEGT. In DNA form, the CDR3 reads TGTGCCAGCAGTTCCGGACAGCCCACTGAAGCTTCCTTT. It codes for CASSSGQPTEASF.

CDR3 coding DNA: TGTGCCAGCAGCTTAGGAGGGTTAGATACGCAGTATTTT. This gives the protein CASSLGGLDTQYF. This chain links TRBV7-6 with TRBJ2-3; D is possibly TRBD2 (5 bases). Germline V gene sequence: CDR1 SGHVS, CDR2 FNYEAQ. The CDR3 is 13 residues long. Trimming pared 1 base from V and 5 bases from J, leaving 7 bases between.

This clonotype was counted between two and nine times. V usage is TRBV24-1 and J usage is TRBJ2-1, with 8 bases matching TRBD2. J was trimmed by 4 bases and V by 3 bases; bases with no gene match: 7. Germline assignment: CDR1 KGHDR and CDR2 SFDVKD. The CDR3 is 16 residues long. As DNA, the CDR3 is TGTGCCACCAGTGATCCAGGGACTAGTGCGTACAATGAGCAGTTCTTC. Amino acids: CATSDPGTSAYNEQFF.

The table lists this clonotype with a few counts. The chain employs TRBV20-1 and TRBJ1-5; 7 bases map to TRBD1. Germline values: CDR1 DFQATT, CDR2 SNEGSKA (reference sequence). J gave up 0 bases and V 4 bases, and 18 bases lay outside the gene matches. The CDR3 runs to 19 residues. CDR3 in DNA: TGCAGTGCTAAAGCACCCTTTCGGACAGGAGATTATAGCAATCAGCCCCAGCATTTT. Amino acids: CSAKAPFRTGDYSNQPQHF.

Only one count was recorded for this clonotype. The CDR3 DNA follows: TGTGCCATCAGTGATCAAGGGATGAGGGCTTTCTTT. Translation: CAISDQGMRAFF. This chain joins TRBV10-3 and TRBJ1-1; D remains unclear. The CDR3 covers 12 residues. The germline V and J ends were trimmed by 3 bases and 11 bases, with 13 bases remaining between them. Germline V gene data show CDR1 as ENHRY and CDR2 as SYGVKD.

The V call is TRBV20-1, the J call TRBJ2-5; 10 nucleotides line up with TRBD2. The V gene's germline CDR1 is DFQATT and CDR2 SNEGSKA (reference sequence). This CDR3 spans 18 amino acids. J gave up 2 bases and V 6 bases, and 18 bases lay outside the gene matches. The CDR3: CSAEMSSGSPEQQETQYF. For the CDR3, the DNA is TGCAGTGCCGAGATGTCTAGCGGGAGCCCAGAACAACAAGAGACCCAGTACTTC.

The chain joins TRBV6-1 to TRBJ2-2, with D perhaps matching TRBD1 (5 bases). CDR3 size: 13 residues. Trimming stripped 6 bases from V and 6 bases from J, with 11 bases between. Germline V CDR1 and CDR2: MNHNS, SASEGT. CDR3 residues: CASRKTVAGELFF. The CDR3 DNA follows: TGTGCCAGCAGAAAGACAGTAGCCGGGGAGCTGTTTTTT.

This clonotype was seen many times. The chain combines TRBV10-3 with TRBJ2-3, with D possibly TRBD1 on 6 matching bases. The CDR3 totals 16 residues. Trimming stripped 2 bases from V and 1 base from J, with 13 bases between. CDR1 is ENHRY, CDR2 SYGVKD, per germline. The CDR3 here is CAISERGSGGTDTQYF. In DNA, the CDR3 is TGTGCCATCAGTGAGAGAGGGTCAGGGGGCACAGATACGCAGTATTTT.

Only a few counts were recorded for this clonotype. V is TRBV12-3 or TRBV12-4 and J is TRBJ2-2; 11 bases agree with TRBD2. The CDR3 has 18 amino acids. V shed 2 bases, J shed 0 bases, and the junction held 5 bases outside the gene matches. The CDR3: CASSLSRLAGSNTGELFF. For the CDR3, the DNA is TGTGCCAGCAGTTTATCCCGACTAGCGGGATCGAACACCGGGGAGCTGTTTTTT.

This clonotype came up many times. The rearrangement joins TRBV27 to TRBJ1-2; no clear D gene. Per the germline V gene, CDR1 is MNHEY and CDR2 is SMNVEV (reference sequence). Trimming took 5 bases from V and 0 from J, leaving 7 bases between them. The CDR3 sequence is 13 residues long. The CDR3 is CASSGHPNYGYTF. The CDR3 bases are TGTGCCAGCAGTGGGCACCCTAACTATGGCTACACCTTC.

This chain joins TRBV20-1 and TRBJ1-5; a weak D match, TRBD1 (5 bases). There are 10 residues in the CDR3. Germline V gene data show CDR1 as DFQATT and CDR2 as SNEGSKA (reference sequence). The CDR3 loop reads CRGLAKPQHF. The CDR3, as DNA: TGCAGGGGGCTAGCGAAGCCCCAGCATTTT.

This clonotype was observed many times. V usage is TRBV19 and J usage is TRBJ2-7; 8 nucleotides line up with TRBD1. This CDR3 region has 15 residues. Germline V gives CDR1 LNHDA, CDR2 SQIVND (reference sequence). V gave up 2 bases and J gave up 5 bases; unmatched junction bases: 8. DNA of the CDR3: TGTGCCAGTAGTATAACCGGACAGGGACGGAACGAGCAGTACTTC. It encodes CASSITGQGRNEQYF.

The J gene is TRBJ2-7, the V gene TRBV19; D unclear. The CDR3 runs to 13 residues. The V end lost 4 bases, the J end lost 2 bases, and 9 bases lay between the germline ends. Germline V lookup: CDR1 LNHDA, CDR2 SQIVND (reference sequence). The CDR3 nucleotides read TGTGCCAGTAGTACCGGACGGACCTACGAGCAGTACTTC. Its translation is CASSTGRTYEQYF.

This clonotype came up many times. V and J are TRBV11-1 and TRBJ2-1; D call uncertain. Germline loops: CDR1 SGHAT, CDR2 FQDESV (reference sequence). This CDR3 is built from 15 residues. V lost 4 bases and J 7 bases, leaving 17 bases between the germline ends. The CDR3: CASSSTTTLVNEQFF. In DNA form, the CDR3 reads TGTGCCAGCAGCTCGACGACAACGCTGGTGAATGAGCAGTTCTTC.

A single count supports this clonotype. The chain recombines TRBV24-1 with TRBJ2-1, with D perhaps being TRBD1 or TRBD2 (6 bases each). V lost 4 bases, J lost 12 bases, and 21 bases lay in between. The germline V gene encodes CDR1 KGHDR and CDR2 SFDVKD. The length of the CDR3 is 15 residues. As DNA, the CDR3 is TGTGCCACCAGTGACCCGGGGGCAGGGTCAGATACGCAGTTCTTC. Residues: CATSDPGAGSDTQFF.

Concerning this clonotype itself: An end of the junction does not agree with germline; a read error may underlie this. The CDR3 region has the DNA TGCGGCGTTGGTGGGGGATCGGGGACCCAGTACTTC. Translating gives CGVGGGSGTQYF. V and J are TRBV29-1 and TRBJ2-5; D is possibly TRBD1 or TRBD2 (5 bases each). Per the germline V gene, CDR1 is SQVTM and CDR2 is ANQGSEA. This CDR3 is 12 amino acids long.

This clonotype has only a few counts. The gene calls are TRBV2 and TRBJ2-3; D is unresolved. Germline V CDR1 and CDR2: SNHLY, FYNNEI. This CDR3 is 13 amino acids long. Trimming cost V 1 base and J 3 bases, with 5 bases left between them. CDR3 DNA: TGTGCCAGCAGTGAAGGGACGACAGATACGCAGTATTTT. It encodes CASSEGTTDTQYF.

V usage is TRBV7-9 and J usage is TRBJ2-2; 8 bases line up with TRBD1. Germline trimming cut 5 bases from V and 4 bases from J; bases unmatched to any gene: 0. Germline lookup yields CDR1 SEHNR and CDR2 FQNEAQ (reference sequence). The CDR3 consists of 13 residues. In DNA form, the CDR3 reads TGTGCCAGCAGCGGACAGGGCACCGGGGAGCTGTTTTTT. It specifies CASSGQGTGELFF. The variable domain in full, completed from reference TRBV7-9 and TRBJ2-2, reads DTGVSQNPRHKITKRGQNVTFRCDPISEHNRLYWYRQTLGQGPEFLTYFQNEAQLEKSRLLSDRFSAERPKGSFSTLEIQRTEQGDSAMYLCASSGQGTGELFFGEGSRLTVL.

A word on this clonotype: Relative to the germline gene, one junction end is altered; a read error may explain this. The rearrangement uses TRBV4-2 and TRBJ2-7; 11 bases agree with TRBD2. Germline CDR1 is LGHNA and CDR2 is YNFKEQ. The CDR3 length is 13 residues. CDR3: CAGSGTSGDEQYF. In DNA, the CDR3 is TGTGCCGGCAGTGGGACTAGCGGTGACGAGCAGTACTTC.

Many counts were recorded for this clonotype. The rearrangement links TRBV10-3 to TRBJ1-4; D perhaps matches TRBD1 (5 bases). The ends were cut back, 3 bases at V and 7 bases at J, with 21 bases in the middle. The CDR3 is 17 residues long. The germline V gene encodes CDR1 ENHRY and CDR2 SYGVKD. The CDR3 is CAISDPLVGRDVEKLFF. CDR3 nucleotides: TGTGCCATCAGTGACCCCTTGGTGGGCAGGGACGTTGAAAAACTGTTTTTT.

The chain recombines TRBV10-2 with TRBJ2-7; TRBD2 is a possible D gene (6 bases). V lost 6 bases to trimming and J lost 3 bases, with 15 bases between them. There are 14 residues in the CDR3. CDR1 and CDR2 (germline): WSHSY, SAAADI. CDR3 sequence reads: CASSAGTSYYEQYF. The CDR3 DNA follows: TGCGCCAGCAGCGCCGGGACTTCCTACTACGAGCAGTACTTC.

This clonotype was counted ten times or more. The CDR3 loop reads CASSLSGQGIDGYTF. CDR3 bases: TGTGCCAGCAGTTTATCGGGGCAGGGGATCGATGGCTACACCTTC. The chain joins TRBV12-3 or TRBV12-4 to TRBJ1-2; possibly TRBD1 for D (6 bases). Trimming left V 2 bases short and J 6 bases short, with 16 bases between. CDR3 size: 15 residues.

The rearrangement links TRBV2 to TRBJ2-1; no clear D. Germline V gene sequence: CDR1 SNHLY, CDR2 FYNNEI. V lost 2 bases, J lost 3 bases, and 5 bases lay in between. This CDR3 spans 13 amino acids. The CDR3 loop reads CASSETGYNEQFF. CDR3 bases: TGTGCCAGCAGTGAAACCGGCTACAATGAGCAGTTCTTC.

CDR3 amino acids: CATSDTGGGGYTF. Here the CDR3 DNA reads TGTGCCACCAGTGATACAGGGGGCGGTGGCTACACCTTC. This sequence joins TRBV24-1 and TRBJ1-2; TRBD1 matches 9 bases. Trimming took 3 bases from V and 7 from J; bases not matched to a gene: 2. CDR3 length equals 13 residues. Germline V CDR1 and CDR2: KGHDR, SFDVKD.